Shown below are 18 T cell receptor beta chains from a single sample sequenced in a study of T cell responses to AZD1222 COVID-19 vaccine. Generated by immunoSEQ multiplex PCR, the TCRdb table keeps only in-frame clones and is missing some. Of roughly 120,000 clones in the sample, around 86% are singletons; the top ten hold about 1.2%. The material was peripheral blood, obtained on day 0 of AZD1222 vaccination. The receptors stem from an adult in good health.

V usage is TRBV11-2 and J usage is TRBJ1-1, with 7 bases matching TRBD1. The CDR3 is 13 residues long. CDR1 is SGHAT and CDR2 is FQNNGV in the germline V gene. With 7 bases clipped from V and 6 bases from J, the junction kept 8 bases outside the gene matches. The CDR3 loop is CASTSTGTPEAFF. Written as DNA, the CDR3 is TGTGCCAGCACCTCGACAGGGACACCTGAAGCTTTCTTT. Drawing the rest from reference TRBV11-2 and TRBJ1-1, the complete variable domain is EAGVAQSPRYKIIEKRQSVAFWCNPISGHATLYWYQQILGQGPKLLIQFQNNGVVDDSQLPKDRFSAERLKGVDSTLKIQPAKLEDSAVYLCASTSTGTPEAFFGQGTRLTVV.

V is TRBV10-2 and J is TRBJ1-5; possibly TRBD1 for D (6 bases). The CDR3 length is 13 residues. Germline V CDR1 and CDR2: WSHSY, SAAADI. Trimming left V 6 bases short and J 7 bases short, with 13 bases between. In nucleotides, the CDR3 is TGCGCCAGCAGCGCTACAGGGTTCCAGCCCCAGCATTTT. Residues: CASSATGFQPQHF.

The rearrangement uses TRBV29-1 and TRBJ2-1; D is possibly TRBD2 (6 bases). Trimming shortened V by 1 base and J by 5 bases, and 15 bases separated the two germline ends. The CDR3 contains 15 residues. CDR1 and CDR2 from the germline V gene are SQVTM and ANQGSEA. The CDR3 DNA sequence: TGCAGCGTTGAAGGCGGGACTCCACTCCACAATGAGCAGTTCTTC. Protein product: CSVEGGTPLHNEQFF.

The chain is built from TRBV19 and TRBJ2-7; unclear D gene. V lost 10 bases and J lost 0, with 7 bases in between. Germline assignment: CDR1 LNHDA and CDR2 SQIVND (reference sequence). The CDR3 runs to 11 residues. The CDR3 nucleotides are TGTGCCACCACAGACTCCTACGAGCAGTACTTC. The encoded protein is CATTDSYEQYF.

CDR3: CASSQEASSGGQYF. In nucleotides, the CDR3 is TGCGCCAGCAGCCAAGAAGCTTCCAGCGGGGGGCAGTATTTT. The J gene is TRBJ2-3, the V gene TRBV4-3, with TRBD2 identical over 8 bases. CDR3 length: 14 residues. CDR1 and CDR2 from the germline V gene are LGHNA and YSLEER. The V gene end was trimmed by 0 bases and the J gene end by 11 bases; junction bases not matched to a gene: 7.

J is TRBJ1-4 and V is TRBV19, with D unresolved. Trimming shortened V by 6 bases and J by 5 bases, and 13 bases separated the two germline ends. Germline V gives CDR1 LNHDA, CDR2 SQIVND (reference sequence). The CDR3 loop spans 14 amino acids. The CDR3 DNA reads TGTGCCAGTAGCCCTGTGCAGGCGAATGAAAAACTGTTTTTT. Translation gives CASSPVQANEKLFF.

The rearrangement uses TRBV5-4 and TRBJ1-2; D perhaps matches TRBD1 (5 bases). In germline, CDR1 is SGHNT, CDR2 YYREEE (reference sequence). Trimming stripped 2 bases from V and 7 bases from J, with 12 bases between. This CDR3 comprises 13 residues. CDR3 sequence reads: CASSFWGVSGYTF. In DNA form, the CDR3 reads TGTGCCAGCAGCTTTTGGGGGGTTTCTGGCTACACCTTC.

V and J are TRBV6-5 and TRBJ2-7, with D perhaps matching TRBD1 (6 bases). Trimming took off 2 bases at V and 4 bases at J, with 18 bases between the two ends. CDR1 is MNHEY and CDR2 is SVGAGI in the germline V gene. This CDR3 has 16 residues. CDR3 region: CASSYRPPGHGYEQYF. The CDR3 coding sequence is TGTGCCAGCAGTTACCGGCCCCCGGGACACGGGTACGAGCAGTACTTC.

The chain is built from TRBV9 and TRBJ2-5, with D possibly being TRBD1 (8 bases). Trimming pared 3 bases from V and 5 bases from J, leaving 17 bases between. Germline CDR1 and CDR2: SGDLS and YYNGEE. This CDR3 is built from 15 residues. This chain's CDR3 is CASSATGGALETQYF. The DNA for the CDR3 is TGTGCCAGCAGCGCTACAGGGGGGGCCTTGGAGACCCAGTACTTC.

This chain's CDR3 is CASSPDGSLLYGYTF. CDR3 nucleotides: TGTGCCAGCAGCCCAGACGGGAGCCTCCTCTATGGCTACACCTTC. J is TRBJ1-2 and V is TRBV11-2; the D is unclear. Germline CDR1 is SGHAT and CDR2 is FQNNGV. Trimming took 5 bases from V and 4 from J, leaving 17 bases between them. The CDR3 is 15 amino acids.

The V gene is TRBV5-1, the J gene TRBJ2-1, with TRBD1 matching over 7 bases. Germline V lookup: CDR1 SGHRS, CDR2 YFSETQ. Trimming removed 1 base from V and 2 bases from J; junction bases left unmatched: 3. The CDR3 sequence is 15 residues long. CDR3 nucleotides: TGCGCCAGCAGCTTGAGGGGGACAGCCTACAATGAGCAGTTCTTC. Translated: CASSLRGTAYNEQFF.

This CDR3 is CASSEAVRTGELFF. The CDR3 DNA follows: TGTGCCAGCAGTGAAGCCGTGAGAACCGGGGAGCTGTTTTTT. V is TRBV2 and J is TRBJ2-2, with no clear D. CDR1 is SNHLY, CDR2 FYNNEI, per germline. The CDR3 loop spans 14 amino acids. V shed 0 bases and J shed 5 bases, with 7 bases lying between them.

The chain joins TRBV19 to TRBJ2-1; TRBD2 might be the D (7 bases). Germline V gene lookup returns CDR1 LNHDA and CDR2 SQIVND (reference sequence). The CDR3 spans 15 residues. V was trimmed by 6 bases and J by 4 bases, leaving 16 bases between them. The CDR3 is CASSPLGGGYNEQFF. The CDR3 DNA reads as TGTGCCAGTAGCCCTTTAGGGGGGGGGTACAATGAGCAGTTCTTC.

The chain employs TRBV6-5 and TRBJ1-1; D gene uncertain. This CDR3 comprises 11 residues. The V and J ends lost 6 bases and 7 bases respectively, with 9 bases between them. Germline loops: CDR1 MNHEY, CDR2 SVGAGI. CDR3: CASSNEGEAFF. CDR3 bases: TGTGCCAGCAGCAACGAGGGTGAAGCTTTCTTT.

The V call is TRBV7-9, the J call TRBJ2-7; TRBD1 agrees at 7 bases. CDR1 is SEHNR and CDR2 is FQNEAQ in the germline V gene (reference sequence). V lost 1 base to trimming and J lost 3 bases; unmatched junction nucleotides: 6. The CDR3 consists of 15 residues. In DNA, the CDR3 is TGTGCCAGCAGCTTAGGGGACAGAAACAACTACGAGCAGTACTTC. Its translation: CASSLGDRNNYEQYF.

The V and J genes are TRBV19 and TRBJ1-2; D is unclear. The CDR3 runs to 14 residues. CDR1 LNHDA and CDR2 SQIVND come from the germline V gene (reference sequence). V lost 3 bases to trimming and J lost 0 bases, with 8 bases between them. The CDR3 region has the DNA TGTGCCAGTAGTATGCCCCGGGCTAACTATGGCTACACCTTC. As protein: CASSMPRANYGYTF.

V is TRBV5-4 and J is TRBJ2-7; D perhaps matches TRBD2 (5 bases). The CDR3 is 14 amino acids. Germline V gene sequence: CDR1 SGHNT, CDR2 YYREEE (reference sequence). The V end lost 4 bases, the J end lost 4 bases, and 15 bases lay between the germline ends. Here the CDR3 DNA reads TGTGCCAGCAGCGGCGGGCGGCAGGATTACGAGCAGTACTTC. It specifies CASSGGRQDYEQYF.

The chain is built from TRBV30 and TRBJ1-3; D is unclear. From germline, CDR1 is GTSNPN and CDR2 SVGIG (reference sequence). This CDR3 contains 13 residues. Trimming removed 5 bases at V and 4 bases at J, with 12 bases between. DNA of the CDR3: TGTGCCTGGGCTCGGACGGGGGGAAACACCATATATTTT. This sequence encodes CAWARTGGNTIYF. The full variable domain, its missing parts supplied by reference TRBV30 and TRBJ1-3, is SQTIHQWPATLVQPVGSPLSLECTVEGTSNPNLYWYRQAAGRGLQLLFYSVGIGQISSEVPQNLSASRPQDRQFILSSKKLLLSDSGFYLCAWARTGGNTIYFGEGSWLTVV.